This T cell receptor beta chain comes out of a study of cytotoxic CD8 clonotypes in ibrutinib-treated CLL (dated by TCRdb to the early 2020s). Notes on the research overall: The cohort included roughly 15 treatment-naive and ten to eleven relapsed/refractory patients; roughly 17 were IGHV unmutated. Partial responses were observed in approximately 24 patients and complete responses in 2; after a median follow-up of about 69 months, remission was maintained in some 14 patients and progression was observed in 12. Samples at response were collected after a median of around twelve months of treatment, with a range of 6 to 36 months. Samples averaged approximately 240,000 productive templates and around 91,000 productive rearrangements. Of the approximately 86 participants in the trial, 25 to 30 had longitudinal samples available. Cryopreserved peripheral blood mononuclear cells were collected before treatment, at response, and at either disease progression or sustained remission. All remission and progressive disease samples were collected while patients were still receiving ibrutinib.

For TCR beta library preparation, about 2 micrograms of genomic DNA was extracted from cryopreserved PBMCs. High-throughput TCR beta sequencing was performed on longitudinal blood samples from CLL patients receiving ibrutinib monotherapy. The patients took part in an open-label, single-center phase 2 trial of ibrutinib monotherapy. Results and caveats for the whole study, not just this receptor: Baseline clonality exceeded that of age-matched healthy donors and correlated strongly with circulating CD8+ T-cell counts. Lymph node repertoires were not examined, and the timing of sampling was not matched between patients in sustained remission and those whose disease progressed. Clonality rose at ibrutinib response, remained stable during sustained remission, and dropped back toward baseline at progression. Public clonotypes were rare and either shrank or stayed stable during treatment, and the rise in clonality at ibrutinib response reflected expansion of private clonotypes.

Concerning this clone itself: The antigen it binds to is not known. No quality values exist for individual bases; no much larger clone is one base distant.

Inclusive of the bounding cysteine and phenylalanine, the CDR3 is 14 residues long. The kept DNA is CDR3 alone, 42 bases in frame from the first base. A MiSeq instrument was used for deep resolution sequencing, which targeted depths ranging from 1 in 1 million up to 1 in 200,000 T cells, with coverage averaging 10x for each clonotype. The immunoSEQ hsTCRB Kit was used to generate TCR beta libraries. In the paper's pipeline: The data were analyzed with ImmunoSEQ Analyzer and ImmunoSEQ Data Assistant, and V, D and J gene assignments followed IMGT definitions. Clonality, with values ranging from 0 to 1, was calculated as one minus the normalized Shannon entropy of productive rearrangement frequencies. Only overrepresented clonotypes making up at least 0.05% of the repertoire of each patient were included in the public clonotype analysis. Repertoires from 10 to 15 age-matched healthy donors in immuneACCESS were used as clonality controls. TCRdb stores this immuneACCESS table with in-frame sequences only. Part of the clones is absent; in the studies checked, under half of the shortfall reflects unresolved V genes, and no reason is known for the rest. The DNA was the basis for D and trimming; V, J and clone size are from that table. This sample has more than 110,000 clones in its table, and more than 70% of those were observed once. Approximately 7.6% of the sample comes from the top ten.

The starting material was PBMCs, obtained after 36 months of ibrutinib treatment. This sequence originates from a human donor with chronic lymphocytic leukemia. The V gene is TRBV21-1 and the J gene is TRBJ1-1. TRBV21-1 is flagged as a pseudogene. The CDR3 region: CASSKSSNNTEAFF. Read as DNA, the sequence is TGTGCCAGCAGCAAATCTTCTAATAACACTGAAGCTTTCTTT.